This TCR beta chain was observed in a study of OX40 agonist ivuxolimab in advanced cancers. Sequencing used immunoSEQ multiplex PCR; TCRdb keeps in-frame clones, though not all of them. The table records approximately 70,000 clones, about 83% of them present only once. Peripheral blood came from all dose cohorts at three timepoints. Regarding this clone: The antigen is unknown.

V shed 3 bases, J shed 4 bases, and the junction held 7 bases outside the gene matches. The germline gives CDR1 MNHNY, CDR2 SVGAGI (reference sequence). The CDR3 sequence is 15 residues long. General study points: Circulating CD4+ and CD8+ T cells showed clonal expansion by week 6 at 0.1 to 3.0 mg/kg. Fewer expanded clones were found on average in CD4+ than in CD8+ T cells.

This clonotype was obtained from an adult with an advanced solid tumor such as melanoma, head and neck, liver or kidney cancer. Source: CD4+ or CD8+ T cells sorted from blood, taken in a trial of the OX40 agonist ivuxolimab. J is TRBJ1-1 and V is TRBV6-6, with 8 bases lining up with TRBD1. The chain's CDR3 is CASSYPGQGRTEAFF. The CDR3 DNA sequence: TGTGCCAGCAGTTATCCCGGACAGGGACGCACTGAAGCTTTCTTT.